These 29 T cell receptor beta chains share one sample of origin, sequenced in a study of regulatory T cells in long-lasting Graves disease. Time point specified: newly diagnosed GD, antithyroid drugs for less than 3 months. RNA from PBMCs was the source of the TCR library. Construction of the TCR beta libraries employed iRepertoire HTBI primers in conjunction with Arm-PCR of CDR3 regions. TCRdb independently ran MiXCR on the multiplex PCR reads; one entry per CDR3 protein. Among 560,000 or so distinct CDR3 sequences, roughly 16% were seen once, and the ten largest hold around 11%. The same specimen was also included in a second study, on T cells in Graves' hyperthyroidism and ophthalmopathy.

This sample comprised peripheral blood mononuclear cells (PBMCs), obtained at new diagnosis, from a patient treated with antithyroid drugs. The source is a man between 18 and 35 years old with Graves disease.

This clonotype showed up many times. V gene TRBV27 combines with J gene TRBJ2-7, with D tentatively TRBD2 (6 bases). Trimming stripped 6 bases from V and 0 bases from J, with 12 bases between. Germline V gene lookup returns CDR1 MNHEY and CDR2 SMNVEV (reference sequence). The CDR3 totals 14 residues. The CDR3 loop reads CASSLRRASYEQYF. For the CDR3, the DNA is TGTGCCAGCAGCCTCCGGAGGGCCTCCTACGAGCAGTACTTC.

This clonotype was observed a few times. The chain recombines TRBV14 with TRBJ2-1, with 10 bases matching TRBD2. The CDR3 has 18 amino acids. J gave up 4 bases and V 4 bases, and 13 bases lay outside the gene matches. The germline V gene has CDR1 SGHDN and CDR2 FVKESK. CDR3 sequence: CASSPPVWSSGSYNEQFF. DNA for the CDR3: TGTGCCAGCAGCCCGCCTGTGTGGTCTAGCGGGAGTTACAATGAGCAGTTCTTC.

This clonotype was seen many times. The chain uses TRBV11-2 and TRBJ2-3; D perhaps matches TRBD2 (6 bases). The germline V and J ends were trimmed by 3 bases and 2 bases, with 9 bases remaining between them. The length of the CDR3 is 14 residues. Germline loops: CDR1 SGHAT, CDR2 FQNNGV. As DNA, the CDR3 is TGTGCCAGCAGCTTGGGCGGGATCACAGATACGCAGTATTTT. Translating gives CASSLGGITDTQYF.

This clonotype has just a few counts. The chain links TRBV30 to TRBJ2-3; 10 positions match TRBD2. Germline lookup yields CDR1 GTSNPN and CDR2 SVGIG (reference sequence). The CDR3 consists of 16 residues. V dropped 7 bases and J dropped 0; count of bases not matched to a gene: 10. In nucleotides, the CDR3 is TGTGCCTATACCGGGACTAGCGTAATAAGCACAGATACGCAGTATTTT. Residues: CAYTGTSVISTDTQYF.

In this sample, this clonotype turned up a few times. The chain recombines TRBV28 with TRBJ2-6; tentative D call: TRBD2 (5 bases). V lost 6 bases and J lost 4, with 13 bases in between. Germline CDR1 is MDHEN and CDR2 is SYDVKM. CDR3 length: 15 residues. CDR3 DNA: TGTGCCAGCAGGAAACCGGCGGGCGGGGCCAACGTCCTGACTTTC. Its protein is CASRKPAGGANVLTF.

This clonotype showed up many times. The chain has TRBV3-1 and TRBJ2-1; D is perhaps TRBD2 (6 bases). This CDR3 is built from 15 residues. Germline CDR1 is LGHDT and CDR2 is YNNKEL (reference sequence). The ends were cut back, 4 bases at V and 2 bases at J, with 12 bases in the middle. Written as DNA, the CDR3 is TGTGCCAGCAGCCCGAGCGGGCTAGCCTACAATGAGCAGTTCTTC. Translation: CASSPSGLAYNEQFF.

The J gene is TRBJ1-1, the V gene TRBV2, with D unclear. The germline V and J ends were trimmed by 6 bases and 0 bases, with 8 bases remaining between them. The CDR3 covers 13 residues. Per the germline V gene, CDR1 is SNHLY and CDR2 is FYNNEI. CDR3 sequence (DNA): TGTGCCAGCAGCGCGCGGGTGAACACTGAAGCTTTCTTT. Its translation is CASSARVNTEAFF. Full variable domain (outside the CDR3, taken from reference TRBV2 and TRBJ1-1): EPEVTQTPSHQVTQMGQEVILRCVPISNHLYFYWYRQILGQKVEFLVSFYNNEISEKSEIFDDQFSVERPDGSNFTLKIRSTKLEDSAMYFCASSARVNTEAFFGQGTRLTVV.

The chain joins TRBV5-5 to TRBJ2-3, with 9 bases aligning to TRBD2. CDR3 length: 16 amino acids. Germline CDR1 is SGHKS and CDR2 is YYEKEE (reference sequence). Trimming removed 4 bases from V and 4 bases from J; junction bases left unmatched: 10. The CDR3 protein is CASSLWREGPPDTQYF. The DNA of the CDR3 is TGTGCCAGCAGCCTGTGGCGGGAGGGCCCCCCAGATACGCAGTATTTT.

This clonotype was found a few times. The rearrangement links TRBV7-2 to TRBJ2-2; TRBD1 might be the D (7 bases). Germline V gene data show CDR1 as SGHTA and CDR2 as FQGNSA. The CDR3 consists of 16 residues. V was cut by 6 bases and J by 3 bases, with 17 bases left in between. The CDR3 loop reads CASRPQGGGDTGELFF. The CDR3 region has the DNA TGTGCCAGCAGACCCCAGGGGGGTGGGGACACCGGGGAGCTGTTTTTT.

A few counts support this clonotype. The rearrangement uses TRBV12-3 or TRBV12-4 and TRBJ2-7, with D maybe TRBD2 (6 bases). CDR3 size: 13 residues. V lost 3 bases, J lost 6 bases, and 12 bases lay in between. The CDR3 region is CASSFRGCGEQYF. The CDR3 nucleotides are TGTGCCAGCAGTTTTCGGGGGTGCGGCGAGCAGTACTTC.

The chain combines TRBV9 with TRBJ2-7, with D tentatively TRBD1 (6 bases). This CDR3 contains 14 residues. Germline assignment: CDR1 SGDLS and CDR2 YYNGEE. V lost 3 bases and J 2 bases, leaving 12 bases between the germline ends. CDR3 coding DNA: TGTGCCAGCAGCGCGCAGGGGTGGGCCTACGAGCAGTACTTC. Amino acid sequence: CASSAQGWAYEQYF.

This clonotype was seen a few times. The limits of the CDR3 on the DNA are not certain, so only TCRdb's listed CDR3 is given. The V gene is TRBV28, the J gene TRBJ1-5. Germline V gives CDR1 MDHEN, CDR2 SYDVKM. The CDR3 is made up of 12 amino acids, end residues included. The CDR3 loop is CASLGLSGPQHF.

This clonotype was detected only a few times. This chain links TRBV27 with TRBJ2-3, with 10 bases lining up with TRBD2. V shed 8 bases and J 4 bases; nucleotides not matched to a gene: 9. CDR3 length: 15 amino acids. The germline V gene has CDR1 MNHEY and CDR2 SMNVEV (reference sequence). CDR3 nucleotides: TGTGCCAGCCACTCCGGGACTAGCGCCCCAGATACGCAGTATTTT. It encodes CASHSGTSAPDTQYF.

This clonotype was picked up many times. The CDR3 coding sequence is TGTGCCAGCACCCTCCAAAGGGGGGGACTGAATGAAAAACTGTTTTTT. Translation gives CASTLQRGGLNEKLFF. This chain connects TRBV12-3 or TRBV12-4 to TRBJ1-4, with a tentative D call TRBD1 (6 bases). The ends were cut back, 7 bases at V and 5 bases at J, with 20 bases in the middle. The CDR3 has 16 residues.

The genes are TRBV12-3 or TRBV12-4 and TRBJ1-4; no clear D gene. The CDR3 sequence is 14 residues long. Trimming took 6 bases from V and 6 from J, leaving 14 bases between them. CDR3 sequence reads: CASSSSSSDEKLFF. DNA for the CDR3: TGTGCCAGCAGCTCCTCTAGTAGTGATGAAAAACTGTTTTTT.

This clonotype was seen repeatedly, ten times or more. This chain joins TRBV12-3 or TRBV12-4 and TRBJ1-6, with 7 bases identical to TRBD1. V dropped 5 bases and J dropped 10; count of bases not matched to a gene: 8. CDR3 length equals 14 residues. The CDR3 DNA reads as TGTGCCAGCAGTCCGACAGGGTCAGGATCACCCCTCCACTTT. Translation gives CASSPTGSGSPLHF.

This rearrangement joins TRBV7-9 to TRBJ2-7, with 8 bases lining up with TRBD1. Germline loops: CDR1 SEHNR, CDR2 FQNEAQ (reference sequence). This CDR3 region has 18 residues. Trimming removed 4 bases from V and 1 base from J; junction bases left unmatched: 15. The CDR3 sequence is CASSSPGVSGQGSYEQYF. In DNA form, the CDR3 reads TGTGCCAGCAGCTCACCGGGGGTTTCCGGACAGGGTTCCTACGAGCAGTACTTC.

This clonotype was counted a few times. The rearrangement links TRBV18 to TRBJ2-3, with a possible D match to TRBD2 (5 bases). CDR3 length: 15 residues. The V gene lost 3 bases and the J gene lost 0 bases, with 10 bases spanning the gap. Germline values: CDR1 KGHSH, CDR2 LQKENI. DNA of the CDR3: TGTGCCAGCTCACCCACCGGGGAGAGCACAGATACGCAGTATTTT. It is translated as CASSPTGESTDTQYF.

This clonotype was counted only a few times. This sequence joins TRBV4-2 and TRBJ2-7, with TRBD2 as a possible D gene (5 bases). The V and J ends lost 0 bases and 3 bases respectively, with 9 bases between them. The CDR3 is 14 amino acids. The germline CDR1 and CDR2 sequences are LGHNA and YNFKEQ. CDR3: CASSQDRSGYEQYF. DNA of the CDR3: TGTGCCAGCAGCCAAGATCGCAGCGGCTACGAGCAGTACTTC.

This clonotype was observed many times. CDR3 nucleotide sequence: TGCAGTGCTACATTACCAGGGTTGCGCGAGCAGTACTTC. Its protein product is CSATLPGLREQYF. The genes are TRBV20-1 and TRBJ2-7, with D maybe TRBD1 (5 bases). CDR3 length: 13 amino acids. Germline V CDR1 and CDR2: DFQATT, SNEGSKA (reference sequence). V was shortened by 4 bases and J by 6 bases, with 16 bases between the two germline ends.

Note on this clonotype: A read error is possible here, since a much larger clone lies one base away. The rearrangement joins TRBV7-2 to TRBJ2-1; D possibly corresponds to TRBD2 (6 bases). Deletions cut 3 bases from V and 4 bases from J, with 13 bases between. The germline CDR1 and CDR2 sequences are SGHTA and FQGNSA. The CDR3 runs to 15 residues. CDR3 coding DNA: TGTGCCAGCAGCTTTGAAATGGGAGGTTACAATGAGCAGTTCTTC. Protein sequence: CASSFEMGGYNEQFF.

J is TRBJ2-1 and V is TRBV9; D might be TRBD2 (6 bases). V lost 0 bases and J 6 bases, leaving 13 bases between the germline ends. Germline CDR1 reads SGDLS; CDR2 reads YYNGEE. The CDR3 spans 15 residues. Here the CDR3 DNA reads TGTGCCAGCAGCGTAGAATCCACCGGGAGCAATGAGCAGTTCTTC. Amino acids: CASSVESTGSNEQFF.

CDR3 DNA sequence: TGTGCCACCAGTGATTTGGTACCGGACAGGGGTCCCACAGATACGCAGTATTTT. Translated: CATSDLVPDRGPTDTQYF. V and J are TRBV24-1 and TRBJ2-3, with 9 bases fitting TRBD1. The germline V gene has CDR1 KGHDR and CDR2 SFDVKD. The CDR3 sequence is 18 residues long. Trimming took 0 bases from V and 2 from J; bases not matched to a gene: 8.

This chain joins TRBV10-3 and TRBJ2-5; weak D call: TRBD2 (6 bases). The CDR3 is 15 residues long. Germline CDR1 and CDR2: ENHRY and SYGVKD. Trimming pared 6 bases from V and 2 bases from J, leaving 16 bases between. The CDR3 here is CAIRGRPSEQETQYF. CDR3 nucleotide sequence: TGTGCCATCAGGGGGAGGCCTAGCGAACAAGAGACCCAGTACTTC.

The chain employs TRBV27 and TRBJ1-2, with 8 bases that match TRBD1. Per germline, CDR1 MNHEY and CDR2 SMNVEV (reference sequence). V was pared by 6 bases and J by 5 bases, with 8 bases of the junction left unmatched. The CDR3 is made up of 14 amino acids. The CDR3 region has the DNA TGTGCCAGCAGAGAACAGGGGGATTGGTATGGCTACACCTTC. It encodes CASREQGDWYGYTF.

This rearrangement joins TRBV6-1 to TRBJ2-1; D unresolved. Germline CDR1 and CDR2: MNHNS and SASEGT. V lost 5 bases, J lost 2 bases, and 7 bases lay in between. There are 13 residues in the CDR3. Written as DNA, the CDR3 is TGTGCCAGCAGTACCCAACCCTACAATGAGCAGTTCTTC. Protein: CASSTQPYNEQFF.

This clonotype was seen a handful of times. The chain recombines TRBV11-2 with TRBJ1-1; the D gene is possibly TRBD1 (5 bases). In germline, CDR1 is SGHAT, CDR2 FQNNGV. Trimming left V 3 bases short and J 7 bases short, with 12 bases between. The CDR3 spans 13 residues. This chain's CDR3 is CASSFGGSVEAFF. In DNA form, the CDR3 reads TGTGCCAGCAGCTTCGGGGGTTCGGTTGAAGCTTTCTTT. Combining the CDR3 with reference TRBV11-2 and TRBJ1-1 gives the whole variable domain EAGVAQSPRYKIIEKRQSVAFWCNPISGHATLYWYQQILGQGPKLLIQFQNNGVVDDSQLPKDRFSAERLKGVDSTLKIQPAKLEDSAVYLCASSFGGSVEAFFGQGTRLTVV.

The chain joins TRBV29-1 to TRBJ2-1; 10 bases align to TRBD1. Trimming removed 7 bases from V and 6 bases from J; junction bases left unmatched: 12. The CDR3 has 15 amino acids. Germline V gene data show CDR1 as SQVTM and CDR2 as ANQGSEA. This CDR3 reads CSAGRGTGASNEQFF. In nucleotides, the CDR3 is TGCAGCGCCGGGAGAGGGACAGGGGCTTCCAATGAGCAGTTCTTC.

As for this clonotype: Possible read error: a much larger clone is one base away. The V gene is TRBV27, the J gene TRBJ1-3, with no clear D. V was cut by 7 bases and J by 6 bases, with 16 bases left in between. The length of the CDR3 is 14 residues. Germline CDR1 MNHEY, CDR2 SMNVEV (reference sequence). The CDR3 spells CASTPLGSANTIYF. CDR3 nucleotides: TGTGCCAGCACCCCGCTGGGTAGTGCAAACACCATATATTTT.